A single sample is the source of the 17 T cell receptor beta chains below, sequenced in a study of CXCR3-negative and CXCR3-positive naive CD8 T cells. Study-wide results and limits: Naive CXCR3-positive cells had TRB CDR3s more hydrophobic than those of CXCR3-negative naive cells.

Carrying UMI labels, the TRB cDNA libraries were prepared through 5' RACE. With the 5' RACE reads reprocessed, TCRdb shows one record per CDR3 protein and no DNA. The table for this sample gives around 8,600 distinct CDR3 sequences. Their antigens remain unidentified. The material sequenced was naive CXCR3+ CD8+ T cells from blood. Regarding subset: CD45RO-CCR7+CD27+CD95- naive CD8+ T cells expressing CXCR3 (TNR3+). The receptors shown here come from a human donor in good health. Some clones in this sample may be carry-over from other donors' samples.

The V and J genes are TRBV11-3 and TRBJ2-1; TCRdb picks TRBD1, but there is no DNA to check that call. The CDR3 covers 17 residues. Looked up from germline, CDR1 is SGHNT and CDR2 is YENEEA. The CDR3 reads CASSPNVLSGNYNEQFF.

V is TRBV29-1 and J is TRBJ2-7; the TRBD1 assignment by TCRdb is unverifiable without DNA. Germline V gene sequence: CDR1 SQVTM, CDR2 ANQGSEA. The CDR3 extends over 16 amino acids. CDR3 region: CSVEGLGGTDFYEQYF.

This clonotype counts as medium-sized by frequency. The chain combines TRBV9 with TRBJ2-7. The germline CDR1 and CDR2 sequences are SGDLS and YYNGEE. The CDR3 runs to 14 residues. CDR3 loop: CASSEVDSSYEQYF.

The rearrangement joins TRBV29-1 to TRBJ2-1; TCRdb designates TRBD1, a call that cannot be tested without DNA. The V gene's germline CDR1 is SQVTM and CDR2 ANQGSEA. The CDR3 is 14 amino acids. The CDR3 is CSDLPGTANNEQFF.

This chain's CDR3 is CSVADVTDEQYF. This rearrangement joins TRBV29-1 to TRBJ2-7. This CDR3 comprises 12 residues. CDR1 and CDR2 (germline): SQVTM, ANQGSEA.

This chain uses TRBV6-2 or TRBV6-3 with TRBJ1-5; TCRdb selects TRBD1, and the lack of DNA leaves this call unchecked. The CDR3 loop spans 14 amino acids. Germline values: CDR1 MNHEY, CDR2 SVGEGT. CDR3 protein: CASEELAGIQPQHF.

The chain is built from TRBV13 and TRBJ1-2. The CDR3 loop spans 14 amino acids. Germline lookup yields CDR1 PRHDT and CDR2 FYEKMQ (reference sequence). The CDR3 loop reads CASSLGGEPIGYTF.

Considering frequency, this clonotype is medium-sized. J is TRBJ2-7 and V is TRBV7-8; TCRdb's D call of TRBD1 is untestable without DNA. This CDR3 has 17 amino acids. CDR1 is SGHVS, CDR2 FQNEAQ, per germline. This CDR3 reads CASSLALIGGAGGEQYF.

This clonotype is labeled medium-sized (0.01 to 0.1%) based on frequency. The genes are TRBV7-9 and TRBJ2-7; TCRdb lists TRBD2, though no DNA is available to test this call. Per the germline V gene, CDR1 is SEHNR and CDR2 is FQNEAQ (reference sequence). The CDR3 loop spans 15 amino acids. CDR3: CASSPPVGGTYEQYF.

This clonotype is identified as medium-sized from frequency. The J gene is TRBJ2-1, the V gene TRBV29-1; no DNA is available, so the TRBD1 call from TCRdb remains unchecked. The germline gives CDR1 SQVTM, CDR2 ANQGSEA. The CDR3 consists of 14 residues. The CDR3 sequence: CSVLGHQTYNEQFF.

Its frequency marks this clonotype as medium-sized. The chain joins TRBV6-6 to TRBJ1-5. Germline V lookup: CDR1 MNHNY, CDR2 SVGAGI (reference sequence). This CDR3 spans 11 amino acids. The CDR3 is CASSTDQPQHF.

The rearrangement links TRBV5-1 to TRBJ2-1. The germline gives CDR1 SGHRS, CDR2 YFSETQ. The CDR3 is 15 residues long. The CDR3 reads CASSLGQSSYNEQFF.

CDR3 residues: CSVVAGGWYEQYF. V gene TRBV29-1 combines with J gene TRBJ2-7; TCRdb's D call, TRBD2, is unchecked because there is no DNA. The CDR3 consists of 13 residues. The germline gives CDR1 SQVTM, CDR2 ANQGSEA.

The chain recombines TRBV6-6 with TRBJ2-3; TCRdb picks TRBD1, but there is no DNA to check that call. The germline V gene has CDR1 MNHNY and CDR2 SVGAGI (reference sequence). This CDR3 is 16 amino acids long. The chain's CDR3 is CASSPLGRFLGDTQYF.

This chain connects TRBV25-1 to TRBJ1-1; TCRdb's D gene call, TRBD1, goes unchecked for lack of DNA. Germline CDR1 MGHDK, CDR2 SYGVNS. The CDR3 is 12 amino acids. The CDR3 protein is CASETGPTEAFF.

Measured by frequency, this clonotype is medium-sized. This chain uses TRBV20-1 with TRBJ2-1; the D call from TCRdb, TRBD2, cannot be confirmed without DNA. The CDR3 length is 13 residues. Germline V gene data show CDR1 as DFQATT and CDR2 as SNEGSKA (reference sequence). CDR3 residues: CSAAIADYNEQFF.

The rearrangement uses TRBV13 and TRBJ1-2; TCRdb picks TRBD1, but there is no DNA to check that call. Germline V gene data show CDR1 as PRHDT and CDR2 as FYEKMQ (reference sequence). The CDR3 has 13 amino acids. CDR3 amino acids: CASSFGTAYGYTF.